The TCR beta chain described here comes from a study of neurological immune-mediated disorders. The CDR3 length is 16 residues. V dropped 0 bases and J dropped 1; count of bases not matched to a gene: 4. CDR1 and CDR2 from the germline V gene are SGHTA and FQGNSA. Many counts were recorded for this clonotype. Each CDR3 protein is one row after TCRdb ran MiXCR on the 5' RACE reads. The sample carries tens of thousands of distinct CDR3 sequences, about 10% recorded once. The time point was: longitudinal time-point 1 (baseline). Unsorted libraries were generated from 2 million PBMCs held at -80 degrees C.

The sample consisted of PBMCs. The V gene is TRBV7-2, the J gene TRBJ2-7; 9 nucleotides agree with TRBD1. The receptor was isolated from a man aged 25 to 40 in good health. The CDR3 loop reads CASSLAGTGMSYEQYF. For the CDR3, the DNA is TGTGCCAGCAGCTTAGCCGGGACAGGGATGTCCTACGAGCAGTACTTC.